This TCR beta chain was obtained from a study of blood T cell repertoires in COVID-19. Whole-study context: Both acute and convalescent COVID-19 samples were obtained from the United States, Italy and Spain.

Sequencing was performed with immunoSEQ multiplex PCR; in TCRdb, only in-frame clones are kept and a portion is missing. The repertoire holds some 99,000 clones, with over 70% as singletons. This CDR3 has 14 residues. The germline V gene encodes CDR1 LNHDA and CDR2 SQIVND (reference sequence). V lost 7 bases to trimming and J lost 0 bases, with 12 bases between them. The chain couples TRBV19 to TRBJ1-2; D gene unclear. This TCR was sampled from a woman of 80 years or more with acute or convalescent COVID-19. The specimen sequenced was peripheral blood. In DNA form, the CDR3 reads TGTGCCAGTACCAAATTAACAGCTAACTATGGCTACACCTTC. This sequence encodes CASTKLTANYGYTF.